The rows below give T cell receptor beta chains drawn from one sample of a study of T cell changes during pregnancy in multiple sclerosis. The repertoire was sequenced with immunoSEQ multiplex PCR; TCRdb's copy has only in-frame clones and lacks some. The sample records about 51,000 clones, 85% to 95% being singletons. Sample: CD4+ T cells from peripheral blood mononuclear cells, taken in the second trimester of pregnancy. These receptors all come from a female donor with multiple sclerosis, enrolled in a pregnancy study. Each CDR3 is given with its conserved first and last residue. Each record gives: clone size, J gene, D gene, V gene, CDR3 DNA, CDR3 protein. D genes are given only for firm matches. For some rows the clone size is stated as once, few or many, or as a class when expanded; others skip it.

clone size: once; J gene: TRBJ2-1; D gene: TRBD1; V gene: TRBV15; CDR3 DNA: TGTGCCACCAGCAGAGATGGACGGGACAGCTCCTACAATGAGCAGTTCTTC; CDR3 protein: CATSRDGRDSSYNEQFF
clone size: once; J gene: TRBJ2-5; D gene: TRBD2; V gene: TRBV29-1; CDR3 DNA: TGCAGCGGTCGGGGGGGAGGGCAAGAGACCCAGTACTTC; CDR3 protein: CSGRGGGQETQYF
clone size: -; J gene: TRBJ2-5; D gene: -; V gene: TRBV18; CDR3 DNA: TGTGCCAGCTCACGGCTCTTACAAGAGACCCAGTACTTC; CDR3 protein: CASSRLLQETQYF
clone size: -; J gene: TRBJ1-3; D gene: TRBD1; V gene: TRBV5-1; CDR3 DNA: TGCGCCAGCAGCCTCCGGGACAGGGGCACTGCAAGGGATGGAAACACCATATATTTT; CDR3 protein: CASSLRDRGTARDGNTIYF
clone size: -; J gene: TRBJ1-2; D gene: -; V gene: TRBV5-6; CDR3 DNA: TGTGCCAGCAGCTTGCGGGGGGCCGGCGGCTACACCTTC; CDR3 protein: CASSLRGAGGYTF
clone size: -; J gene: TRBJ2-1; D gene: TRBD1; V gene: TRBV5-4; CDR3 DNA: TGTGCCAGCAGCCCTCCGGGACAGGGGTACAATGAGCAGTTCTTC; CDR3 protein: CASSPPGQGYNEQFF
clone size: -; J gene: TRBJ1-1; D gene: -; V gene: TRBV30; CDR3 DNA: TGTGCCTGTGGTCCGATTCGAGGGGGTAACACTGAAGCTTTCTTT; CDR3 protein: CACGPIRGGNTEAFF
clone size: -; J gene: TRBJ2-3; D gene: -; V gene: TRBV7-9; CDR3 DNA: TGTGCCAGCAACCCATCATCCGGGTCGGATACGCAGTATTTT; CDR3 protein: CASNPSSGSDTQYF
clone size: -; J gene: TRBJ1-2; D gene: -; V gene: TRBV7-3; CDR3 DNA: TGTGCCAGCAGCTTCACAGGGCAATCGGACTATGGCTACACCTTC; CDR3 protein: CASSFTGQSDYGYTF
clone size: -; J gene: TRBJ2-7; D gene: TRBD1; V gene: TRBV5-4; CDR3 DNA: TGTGCCAGCAGCTTGTGGGGACAGGGGGCGCTCAGTGGGTCCTACGAGCAGTACTTC; CDR3 protein: CASSLWGQGALSGSYEQYF
clone size: -; J gene: TRBJ2-3; D gene: TRBD2; V gene: TRBV4-1; CDR3 DNA: TGCGCCAGCAGCCAAGAACCTAGCGGGGGTGGGACAGATACGCAGTATTTT; CDR3 protein: CASSQEPSGGGTDTQYF
clone size: -; J gene: TRBJ2-5; D gene: -; V gene: TRBV15; CDR3 DNA: TGTGCCACCAGCAGTGGAGTCTACCAAGAGACCCAGTACTTC; CDR3 protein: CATSSGVYQETQYF
clone size: -; J gene: TRBJ1-1; D gene: -; V gene: TRBV6-5; CDR3 DNA: TGTGCCAGCAGTTACTCGTCAGGGATTAACACTGAAGCTTTCTTT; CDR3 protein: CASSYSSGINTEAFF
clone size: -; J gene: TRBJ1-1; D gene: -; V gene: TRBV4-1; CDR3 DNA: TGCGCCAGCAGCCTGGGAGGAAGGGACACTGAAGCTTTCTTT; CDR3 protein: CASSLGGRDTEAFF
clone size: -; J gene: TRBJ2-1; D gene: TRBD1; V gene: TRBV5-6; CDR3 DNA: TGTGCCAGCAACAAGGACAGGGGCCGCTATGAGCAGTTCTTC; CDR3 protein: CASNKDRGRYEQFF
clone size: -; J gene: TRBJ1-1; D gene: -; V gene: TRBV10-3; CDR3 DNA: TGTGCCATCAGTGGGACAGTGAACACTGAAGCTTTCTTT; CDR3 protein: CAISGTVNTEAFF
clone size: -; J gene: TRBJ1-2; D gene: -; V gene: TRBV10-1; CDR3 DNA: TGCGCCAGCAGTGAGTCGGGCATCGAGCCCCCTTACCCCTATGGCTACACCTTC; CDR3 protein: CASSESGIEPPYPYGYTF
clone size: -; J gene: TRBJ1-5; D gene: TRBD1; V gene: TRBV4-1; CDR3 DNA: TGCGCCAGCAGCCAAGCGGGACAGGTTCCACGGCCCCAGCATTTT; CDR3 protein: CASSQAGQVPRPQHF
clone size: -; J gene: TRBJ2-7; D gene: TRBD1; V gene: TRBV18; CDR3 DNA: TGTGCCAGCTCACCGGGACAGGGTATCCGCTACGAGCAGTACTTC; CDR3 protein: CASSPGQGIRYEQYF
clone size: -; J gene: TRBJ1-1; D gene: TRBD1; V gene: TRBV29-1; CDR3 DNA: TGCAGCGTGGAGACAGGGGCTAACACTGAAGCTTTCTTT; CDR3 protein: CSVETGANTEAFF
clone size: -; J gene: TRBJ1-1; D gene: -; V gene: TRBV27; CDR3 DNA: TGTGCCAGCAGTTTATCAGGGGGGGCTCGATTCACTGAAGCTTTCTTT; CDR3 protein: CASSLSGGARFTEAFF
clone size: -; J gene: TRBJ2-2; D gene: TRBD2; V gene: TRBV4-1; CDR3 DNA: TGCGCCAGCAGCCAAGAACTAGCGGGGGTTCGGGAGCTGTTTTTT; CDR3 protein: CASSQELAGVRELFF
clone size: once; J gene: TRBJ2-1; D gene: TRBD2; V gene: TRBV7-2; CDR3 DNA: TGTGCCAGCGGACCGGGACTAACCTACAATGAGCAGTTCTTC; CDR3 protein: CASGPGLTYNEQFF
clone size: -; J gene: TRBJ2-4; D gene: -; V gene: TRBV7-9; CDR3 DNA: TGTGCCAGCAGCTTTTCAGTCGGGGGAATAGCCAAAAACATTCAGTACTTC; CDR3 protein: CASSFSVGGIAKNIQYF
clone size: -; J gene: TRBJ2-2; D gene: TRBD1; V gene: TRBV27; CDR3 DNA: TGTGCCAGCAGTTTATCACAGGGGGCGGCCGGGGAGCTGTTTTTT; CDR3 protein: CASSLSQGAAGELFF
clone size: -; J gene: TRBJ2-7; D gene: -; V gene: TRBV7-2; CDR3 DNA: TGTGCCAGCAGCCGGGAGCGGGCCAAGGGCGAGCAGTACTTC; CDR3 protein: CASSRERAKGEQYF
clone size: -; J gene: TRBJ1-6; D gene: TRBD1; V gene: TRBV9; CDR3 DNA: TGTGCCAGCAGCGCGACAGGGTGGGACTCACCCCTCCACTTT; CDR3 protein: CASSATGWDSPLHF
clone size: -; J gene: TRBJ1-1; D gene: TRBD1; V gene: TRBV6-5; CDR3 DNA: TGTGCCAGCAGTTACTCCCAGGGGGCCGGTTGGACTGAAGCTTTCTTT; CDR3 protein: CASSYSQGAGWTEAFF
clone size: -; J gene: TRBJ2-3; D gene: -; V gene: TRBV7-2; CDR3 DNA: TGTGCCAGCAGCTTATTTTCTAGCACAGATACGCAGTATTTT; CDR3 protein: CASSLFSSTDTQYF